Here is one T cell receptor beta chain with its context. Its target is not known. Per the original methods: There were no quality scores in the junction-only immunoSEQ sequences, so filtering differed. Only in-frame clones appear in the TCRdb table, and some are missing; sequencing was by immunoSEQ multiplex PCR. For V, J and clone size, that table is used; D and trimming come from the DNA. The sample holds about 590,000 clones, 95% to 96% seen once. The V end was cut by 4 bases, the J end by 4 bases, with 14 bases between. This CDR3 has 15 amino acids. From germline, CDR1 is MNHEY and CDR2 SMNVEV (reference sequence). The data were taken from a study of shared clonotypes between healthy human individuals. About the research overall: Plates per donor: three CD4 naive, three CD4 memory, two CD8 naive, one CD8 memory.

General study results and limits: Four donors shared about 5% of their naive CD4 clonotypes.

Naive CD8 cells lacked CD45RO and underwent positive selection for CCR7, leaving out terminally differentiated effector memory CD45RA+ cells. The study drew all its donors from Caucasian adults living in Nashville, Tennessee. Specimen: naive CD8+ T cells sorted from blood. V gene TRBV27 combines with J gene TRBJ2-1; D gene ambiguous. The source is a woman in her 30s in good health. In DNA, the CDR3 is TGTGCCAGCAGTTCCCTAGGGAAGGCGTACAATGAGCAGTTCTTC. Amino acid sequence: CASSSLGKAYNEQFF.